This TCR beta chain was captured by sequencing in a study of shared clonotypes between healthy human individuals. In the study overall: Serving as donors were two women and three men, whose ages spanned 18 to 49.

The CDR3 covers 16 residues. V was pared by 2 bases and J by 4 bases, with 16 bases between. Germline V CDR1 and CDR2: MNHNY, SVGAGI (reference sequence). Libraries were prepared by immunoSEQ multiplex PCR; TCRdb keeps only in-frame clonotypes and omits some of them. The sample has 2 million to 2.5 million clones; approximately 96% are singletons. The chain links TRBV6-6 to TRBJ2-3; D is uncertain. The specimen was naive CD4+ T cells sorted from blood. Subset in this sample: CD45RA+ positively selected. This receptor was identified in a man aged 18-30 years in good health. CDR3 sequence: CASSYGRTQGSDTQYF. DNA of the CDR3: TGTGCCAGCAGTTACGGGCGGACCCAAGGCTCAGATACGCAGTATTTT.